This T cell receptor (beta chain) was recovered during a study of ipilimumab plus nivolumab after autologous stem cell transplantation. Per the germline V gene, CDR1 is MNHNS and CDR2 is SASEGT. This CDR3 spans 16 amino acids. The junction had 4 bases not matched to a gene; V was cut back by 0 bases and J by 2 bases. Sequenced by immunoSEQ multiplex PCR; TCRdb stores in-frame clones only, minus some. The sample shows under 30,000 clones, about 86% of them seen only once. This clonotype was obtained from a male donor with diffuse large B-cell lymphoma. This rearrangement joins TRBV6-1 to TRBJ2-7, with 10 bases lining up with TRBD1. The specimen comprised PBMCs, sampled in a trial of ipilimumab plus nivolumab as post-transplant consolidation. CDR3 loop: CASSEARDRGTYEQYF. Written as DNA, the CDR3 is TGTGCCAGCAGTGAAGCAAGGGACAGGGGAACCTACGAGCAGTACTTC.